The present TCR beta chain was sequenced within a study of cytomegalovirus exposure and HLA in healthy donors. V was shortened by 1 base and J by 0 bases, with 8 bases between the two germline ends. This CDR3 contains 15 residues. CDR1 and CDR2 (germline): LGHNA, YSLEER. Sequencing used immunoSEQ multiplex PCR; TCRdb keeps in-frame clones, though not all of them. The sample consists of about 160,000 clones, about 86% of them appearing once. The donors were part of the approximately 120-subject validation cohort, which stood apart from the roughly 670-subject first cohort. For this clone: Its antigen remains unknown.

Points from the study as a whole: As confirmed in vitro, three CMV-associated chains were specific for CMV antigens. Despite most TCR sequences being rare, some public TCRs occurred in many donors.

The genes are TRBV4-3 and TRBJ2-3, with no clear D. This receptor was taken from a woman between 18 and 30 years old in good health and CMV-seronegative. Sequencing was carried out using PBMCs. Here the CDR3 reads CASSQGPYSTDTQYF. In DNA, the CDR3 is TGCGCCAGCAGCCAAGGGCCTTATAGCACAGATACGCAGTATTTT.